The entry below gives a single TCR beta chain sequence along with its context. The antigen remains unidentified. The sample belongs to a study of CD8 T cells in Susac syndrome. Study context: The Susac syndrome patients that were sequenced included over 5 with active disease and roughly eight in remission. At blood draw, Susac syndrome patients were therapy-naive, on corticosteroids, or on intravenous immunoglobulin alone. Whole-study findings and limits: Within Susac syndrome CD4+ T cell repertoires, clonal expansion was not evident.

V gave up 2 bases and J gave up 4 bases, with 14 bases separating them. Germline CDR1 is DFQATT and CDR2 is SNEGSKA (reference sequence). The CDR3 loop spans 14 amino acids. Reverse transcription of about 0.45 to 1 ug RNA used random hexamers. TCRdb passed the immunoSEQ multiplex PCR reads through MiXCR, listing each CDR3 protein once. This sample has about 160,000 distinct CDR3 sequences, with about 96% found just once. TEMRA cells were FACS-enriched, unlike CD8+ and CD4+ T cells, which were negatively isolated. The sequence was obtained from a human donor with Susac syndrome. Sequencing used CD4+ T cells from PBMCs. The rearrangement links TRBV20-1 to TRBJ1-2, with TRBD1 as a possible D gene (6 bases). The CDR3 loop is CSARKTGPLYGYTF. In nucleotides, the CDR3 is TGCAGTGCTAGAAAGACAGGCCCCCTCTATGGCTACACCTTC.